Listed below are T cell receptor beta chains from one sample, sequenced in a study of a mutant IDH1 vaccine in newly diagnosed glioma. The method was immunoSEQ multiplex PCR; TCRdb's version includes in-frame clones alone and lacks a portion of them. The table has about 43,000 clones, approximately 88% seen once. The antigens of these receptors remain unknown. The source material was PBMCs, sampled from a glioma patient whose treatment included an IDH1 peptide vaccine. These receptors originate from a woman aged 18-29 years with glioma. Some clones in this sample may be carry-over from other donors' samples. The CDR3 runs from the conserved cysteine through the conserved F or W. The D gene is left open where the match is weak. Only part of the rows carry a size: once, few, many, or a class if the clone is expanded.

clone_size	v_call	j_call	d_call	cdr3_nt	cdr3_aa
.	TRBV7-2	TRBJ1-5	.	TGTGCCAGCAGCTTAGGAGACAGCGGGAATCAGCCCCAGCATTTT	CASSLGDSGNQPQHF
few	TRBV9	TRBJ1-2	TRBD1	TGTGCCAACGACAGGGGAGATTATGGCTACACCTTC	CANDRGDYGYTF
.	TRBV7-9	TRBJ1-2	.	TGTGCCAGCAGCTTAGCATGGACAGTCAACTATGGCTACACCTTC	CASSLAWTVNYGYTF
.	TRBV2	TRBJ2-2	TRBD2	TGTGCCAGCAGTGAATGGGAAAGCGGGAGTTTCGCCGGGGAGCTGTTTTTT	CASSEWESGSFAGELFF
.	TRBV19	TRBJ1-1	TRBD1	TGTGCCAGTAGCCTACAGGGGAGTCGAACTGAAGCTTTCTTT	CASSLQGSRTEAFF
.	TRBV30	TRBJ1-3	.	TGTGCCTGGAGTTCAGGCCTCCTAGGGAACACCATATATTTT	CAWSSGLLGNTIYF
.	TRBV6-4	TRBJ2-1	TRBD2	TGTGCCAGCAGTGACTCTAGCGGGGGGGCCAATGAGCAGTTCTTC	CASSDSSGGANEQFF
.	TRBV23-1	TRBJ1-5	.	TGCGCCAGCAGTCTAAGAAATCGGCCCCAGCATTTT	CASSLRNRPQHF
few	TRBV4-1	TRBJ1-6	.	TGCGCCAGCAGCCCTCCACTGGGCGACAGATGGAATTCACCCCTCCACTTT	CASSPPLGDRWNSPLHF
.	TRBV12-5	TRBJ1-1	.	TGTGCTAGTGGCCTCTCGAGGAACACTGAAGCTTTCTTT	CASGLSRNTEAFF
.	TRBV11-3	TRBJ2-1	.	TGTGCCAGCAGCTCCTCGGGGGTGGGGAATGAGCAGTTCTTC	CASSSSGVGNEQFF
.	TRBV4-1	TRBJ2-7	TRBD1	TGCGCCAGCAGCCAAGATTACGTGGGACAGGGGCCCTACGAGCAGTACTTC	CASSQDYVGQGPYEQYF
.	TRBV7-8	TRBJ1-2	TRBD1	TGTGCCAGCAGCTTCCCGGGACAGGGACCTGGGGGTGGCTACACCTTC	CASSFPGQGPGGGYTF
.	TRBV15	TRBJ2-7	.	TGTGCCACCAGCAGAGAAGCGGGCTACGAGCAGTACTTC	CATSREAGYEQYF
.	TRBV29-1	TRBJ1-5	.	TGCAGCGTGAGAACGGGGAGCCAGCCCCAGCATTTT	CSVRTGSQPQHF
.	TRBV5-1	TRBJ1-1	.	TGCGCCAGCAGCTATATATCGGGCACTGAAGCTTTCTTT	CASSYISGTEAFF
.	TRBV5-1	TRBJ2-1	.	TGCGCCAGCAGCGGTGCAGGGCCCCCCTACAATGAGCAGTTCTTC	CASSGAGPPYNEQFF
.	TRBV4-1	TRBJ1-5	.	TGCGCCAGCAGCTTCGGGACGGGCCGAAATCAGCCCCAGCATTTT	CASSFGTGRNQPQHF
.	TRBV4-1	TRBJ1-5	.	TGCGCCAGCAGCCAAGAGGTTACGGAGGTTCAGCCCCAGCATTTT	CASSQEVTEVQPQHF
few	TRBV5-6	TRBJ1-5	.	TGTGCCAGCAGCTCCGAGGGCGGGGGTAAGGTGTCCCAGCATTTT	CASSSEGGGKVSQHF